This TCR beta chain emerged from a study of blood T cell repertoires in COVID-19. Study at large: Samples taken during acute and convalescent COVID-19 were collected in the United States, Italy and Spain. PBMCs, B-cell-depleted T cells, or T cells provided the cDNA or gDNA that made up the material.

In the authors' workflow: From reference gene primer amplification, estimates of nucleated cell counts were derived. Clones were sequenced by immunoSEQ multiplex PCR, and TCRdb holds only the in-frame ones, with some missing. The V and J calls and the clone size are those of that table, but D and trimming were determined from the DNA. The sample shows over 200,000 clones, around four fifths of them seen only once. The CDR3 runs 12 residues. CDR1 and CDR2 (germline): LNHDA, SQIVND (reference sequence). The ends were cut back, 4 bases at V and 1 base at J, with 3 bases in the middle. Sequenced sample: peripheral blood. The chain joins TRBV19 to TRBJ2-3; D not certain. The TCR originated in a man older than 75 with acute or convalescent COVID-19. The CDR3 DNA reads as TGTGCCAGTAGTACAGGCACAGATACGCAGTATTTT. Amino acids: CASSTGTDTQYF.